The clone carrying this T cell receptor beta chain was seen a few times. The antigen remains undetermined. Germline V lookup: CDR1 SGHRS, CDR2 YFSETQ. J lost 1 base, V lost 1 base, and 5 bases had no gene match. This CDR3 region has 15 residues. The data originate from a study of long-term antiretroviral therapy in people with HIV. Study observations and caveats: Diversity measured after ART increased yet remained under transplant donor controls.

An immunoSEQ assay, version v3.0, was performed at survey level. Profiled with immunoSEQ multiplex PCR; TCRdb holds only in-frame clones, not every one. The sample contains 15,000 to 20,000 clones, roughly 80% of which appear only once. The specimen was unsorted PBMCs, collected 2.3 years after starting antiretroviral therapy. The source of this sequence is a woman aged 40-49 years with HIV. The chain is built from TRBV5-1 and TRBJ2-7, with 7 bases that match TRBD2. The CDR3 sequence is CASSLYPGRSYEQYF. In DNA form, the CDR3 reads TGCGCCAGCAGCTTGTATCCCGGGAGGTCCTACGAGCAGTACTTC.